This is a list of T cell receptor beta chains from one sample in a study of shared clonotypes between healthy human individuals. Measured with immunoSEQ multiplex PCR; TCRdb has only the in-frame clones, and not every one. Here the sample spans about 690,000 clones, around 91% being singletons. Source material: memory CD8+ T cells from PBMCs. Source of these receptors: a man aged 18 to 29 in good health. Some clones in this sample may be carry-over from other donors' samples. Both conserved end residues are trimmed from each CDR3. Where a row states a size, it is once, few, many or the class of an expanded clone; other rows omit it.

j_gene,v_gene,abundance,CDR3aa
TRBJ2-1,TRBV11-2,once,ASSLTADHYNEQF
TRBJ2-1,TRBV28,-,ASSTFGGTGRLWGEQF
TRBJ2-7,TRBV9,-,ASSVDRRAAPYEQY
TRBJ1-1,TRBV13,-,ASSLGQENTEAF
TRBJ2-1,TRBV7-9,-,ASSLPSGRAVEQF
TRBJ2-1,TRBV11-2,-,ASSPNQGSYNEQF
TRBJ2-6,TRBV9,-,ASSVGGRSISGANVLT
TRBJ1-1,TRBV5-4,-,ASSDGTAEAF
TRBJ1-3,TRBV30,-,AWSPNRGPGNTIY
TRBJ2-7,TRBV28,-,ASRRGPSYEQY
TRBJ2-5,TRBV5-6,-,ASILRGGKETQY
TRBJ2-7,TRBV7-9,-,ASSGTGPSGPYEQY
TRBJ2-5,TRBV30,-,AWRDRGPKGQY
TRBJ2-3,TRBV5-6,-,ASSFADRGRTDTQY
TRBJ1-1,TRBV5-4,few,ASSGGGNTEAF
TRBJ2-3,TRBV4-1,-,ASSQDLLAGESDTQY
TRBJ2-1,TRBV11-3,-,ASSSLGGEQF
-,TRBV27,-,ASWPSGTHEQY
TRBJ2-3,TRBV6-1,-,ASSVLGERGTDTQY
TRBJ2-1,TRBV9,-,ASSVASVYSYNEQF
TRBJ2-7,TRBV28,-,ASSFSVFSEQY
TRBJ1-4,TRBV19,few,ATSGTALF
TRBJ2-7,TRBV14,-,ASRGRRSYEQY
TRBJ2-1,TRBV7-7,-,ASSLQTSGGMNEQF
TRBJ2-1,TRBV7-3,once,ASSLIPFGGSDEQF
TRBJ1-4,TRBV6-1,-,ASSALYEKLF
TRBJ2-5,TRBV6-5,-,ASSPAEEETQY
TRBJ1-1,TRBV19,-,ASSARPETAF
TRBJ2-3,TRBV7-6,-,ASSPDRSGDTQY
TRBJ2-1,TRBV2,-,ASSDDIASGYPYNEQF
TRBJ1-1,TRBV5-1,-,ASSSDSASEAF
TRBJ2-5,TRBV5-6,-,ASYPSSGLVQETQY
TRBJ1-5,TRBV28,once,ASSFRRDSNQPQH
TRBJ2-1,TRBV7-9,few,VARRDYNEQF
TRBJ2-7,TRBV14,-,ASSQEAGIIYEQY
TRBJ2-7,TRBV2,once,ASSDGTPQY
TRBJ2-1,TRBV4-3,-,ASSQVGGSPYDEQF
TRBJ1-1,TRBV28,-,ASSLTVSTEAF
TRBJ1-4,TRBV12-5,-,ASGPAGRREKLF
TRBJ2-1,TRBV7-9,-,ASLGPSANEQF
TRBJ2-4,TRBV5-6,-,ASSQSDRGRLNIQY
TRBJ1-1,TRBV6-1,few,ASHGHPNTEAF
TRBJ1-5,TRBV9,-,ASSVAGNGNQPQH
TRBJ2-7,TRBV6-5,-,ASSYGTPETYEQY
TRBJ2-5,TRBV7-8,-,ASSPRASLETQY
TRBJ2-2,TRBV29-1,-,SVFLAGELF
TRBJ2-7,TRBV6-6,-,ASSYYFKGYEQY